Below are 20 T cell receptor beta chains sequenced from a single sample in a study of blood T cell repertoires in COVID-19. Assay used: immunoSEQ multiplex PCR; TCRdb lists only in-frame clones, some missing. The sample yields 120,000 or so clones, roughly 89% seen once. Sequencing was done on a sample of PBMCs or T cells enriched from blood (not recorded which). The receptors originated from a woman aged 25 to 39 who had recovered from COVID-19.

This chain uses TRBV7-9 with TRBJ2-3, with 10 positions matching TRBD1. J was trimmed by 1 base and V by 5 bases; bases with no gene match: 12. The V gene's germline CDR1 is SEHNR and CDR2 FQNEAQ (reference sequence). The CDR3 has 18 amino acids. The CDR3 DNA follows: TGTGCCAGCAGCACTACTTACCTAGGACAGGGGGGCACAGATACGCAGTATTTT. Translated: CASSTTYLGQGGTDTQYF.

The chain links TRBV2 to TRBJ1-5, with 7 bases aligning to TRBD1. The CDR3 covers 15 residues. V dropped 3 bases and J dropped 0; count of bases not matched to a gene: 2. Germline assignment: CDR1 SNHLY and CDR2 FYNNEI. The CDR3 DNA sequence: TGTGCCAGCAGTGAGACAGGGAATAGCAATCAGCCCCAGCATTTT. Translated: CASSETGNSNQPQHF.

The chain recombines TRBV7-9 with TRBJ2-7, with a tentative D call TRBD1 (6 bases). Between the trimmed V and J ends, which lost 5 bases and 1 base, there was a span of 12 bases. This CDR3 comprises 14 residues. Germline V gives CDR1 SEHNR, CDR2 FQNEAQ (reference sequence). The CDR3 reads CASSRQDGSYEQYF. The CDR3 DNA reads as TGTGCCAGCAGCCGACAGGACGGATCCTACGAGCAGTACTTC.

The rearrangement joins TRBV2 to TRBJ2-3, with TRBD2 matching 9 bases. The CDR3 is made up of 15 amino acids. V shed 6 bases and J 0 bases; nucleotides not matched to a gene: 4. Germline V gene data show CDR1 as SNHLY and CDR2 as FYNNEI. CDR3: CASSGTSRSTDTQYF. CDR3 sequence (DNA): TGTGCCAGCAGCGGGACTAGCCGTAGCACAGATACGCAGTATTTT.

The chain combines TRBV6-5 with TRBJ2-1; 9 bases match TRBD1. V was clipped by 6 bases and J by 1 base; unmatched bases: 4. This CDR3 has 15 amino acids. CDR1 MNHEY and CDR2 SVGAGI come from the germline V gene. The chain's CDR3 is CASSPDRGSYNEQFF. The CDR3 DNA sequence: TGTGCCAGCAGCCCAGACAGGGGGTCCTACAATGAGCAGTTCTTC.

This clone was picked up one time. The genes are TRBV2 and TRBJ2-2; TRBD1 matches 9 bases. J was trimmed by 4 bases and V by 6 bases; bases with no gene match: 3. Germline V gene sequence: CDR1 SNHLY, CDR2 FYNNEI. The CDR3 is made up of 14 amino acids. CDR3 DNA: TGTGCCAGCAGGGACAGGGGAACCACCGGGGAGCTGTTTTTT. The encoded protein is CASRDRGTTGELFF.

The rearrangement uses TRBV27 and TRBJ1-1; D is perhaps TRBD1 (5 bases). Germline V gene sequence: CDR1 MNHEY, CDR2 SMNVEV (reference sequence). The CDR3 runs 15 residues. The V end was cut by 0 bases, the J end by 6 bases, with 14 bases between. The CDR3 reads CASSLSAGRRAEAFF. The CDR3, as DNA: TGTGCCAGCAGTTTATCGGCAGGGCGTCGAGCTGAAGCTTTCTTT.

This chain links TRBV28 with TRBJ2-5, with D perhaps TRBD2 (5 bases). The CDR3 sequence is 14 residues long. Looked up from germline, CDR1 is MDHEN and CDR2 is SYDVKM. The germline V and J ends were trimmed by 3 bases and 1 base, with 9 bases remaining between them. The CDR3 protein is CASSLAGTQETQYF. CDR3 nucleotide sequence: TGTGCCAGCAGTTTGGCGGGCACCCAAGAGACCCAGTACTTC.

The chain employs TRBV4-2 and TRBJ2-6, with 9 bases fitting TRBD1. The CDR3 is made up of 19 amino acids. V was clipped by 3 bases and J by 1 base; unmatched bases: 10. Germline V gene lookup returns CDR1 LGHNA and CDR2 YNFKEQ. The CDR3 DNA reads as TGTGCCAGCAGCCAGGAAGGACAGGGGCGTCGATCTGGGGCCAACGTCCTGACTTTC. It translates to CASSQEGQGRRSGANVLTF.

The genes are TRBV5-1 and TRBJ1-4; D call uncertain. Deletions cut 0 bases from V and 8 bases from J, with 8 bases between. This CDR3 spans 13 amino acids. CDR1 is SGHRS and CDR2 is YFSETQ in the germline V gene. CDR3 loop: CASSLANTEKLFF. The CDR3 DNA reads TGCGCCAGCAGCTTGGCTAATACCGAAAAACTGTTTTTT.

V and J are TRBV28 and TRBJ2-1; D gene unclear. With 8 bases removed from V and 3 bases from J, the gap between germline ends came to 20 bases. CDR1 is MDHEN and CDR2 is SYDVKM in the germline V gene. The CDR3 is 16 amino acids. The CDR3 spells CASSTGEARIYNEQFF. The CDR3 DNA follows: TGTGCCAGCTCCACCGGAGAAGCGAGAATCTACAATGAGCAGTTCTTC.

This clone has ten or more counts. The chain is built from TRBV7-2 and TRBJ2-3, with 10 bases matching TRBD2. Germline values: CDR1 SGHTA, CDR2 FQGNSA. The CDR3 totals 14 residues. Trimming at V came to 5 bases and at J to 5 bases, leaving 4 bases not matched to a gene. The CDR3: CASSPSSGRDTQYF. The CDR3 DNA follows: TGTGCCAGCAGCCCCTCTAGCGGGAGAGATACGCAGTATTTT.

This rearrangement joins TRBV10-1 to TRBJ1-1, with D unclear. Germline V gene sequence: CDR1 WNHNN, CDR2 SYGVQD (reference sequence). V was clipped by 5 bases and J by 13 bases, with 11 bases between them. The CDR3 is 10 amino acids. CDR3 sequence: CASSPVSFFF. CDR3 nucleotide sequence: TGCGCCAGCAGTCCAGTCTCTTTTTTCTTT.

The chain links TRBV28 to TRBJ2-7, with D unclear. The CDR3 consists of 11 residues. Trimming took off 6 bases at V and 3 bases at J, with 6 bases between the two ends. Per germline, CDR1 MDHEN and CDR2 SYDVKM. This chain's CDR3 is CASSFLYEQYF. Written as DNA, the CDR3 is TGTGCCAGCAGCTTCCTCTACGAGCAGTACTTC.

This chain uses TRBV6-5 with TRBJ2-3; a possible D gene is TRBD2 (5 bases). The CDR3 covers 14 residues. Trimming took off 5 bases at V and 2 bases at J, with 11 bases between the two ends. Germline V gene lookup returns CDR1 MNHEY and CDR2 SVGAGI. DNA of the CDR3: TGTGCCAGCAGTCTGCGGGCCATCACAGATACGCAGTATTTT. This encodes CASSLRAITDTQYF.

The chain couples TRBV7-8 to TRBJ1-2, with D perhaps TRBD1 (6 bases). Germline V CDR1 and CDR2: SGHVS, FQNEAQ. Between the trimmed V and J ends, which lost 5 bases and 2 bases, there was a span of 9 bases. This CDR3 has 13 amino acids. The CDR3 spells CASSTQGNYGYTF. The DNA for the CDR3 is TGTGCCAGCAGCACACAGGGAAACTATGGCTACACCTTC.

The chain links TRBV29-1 to TRBJ2-7; 13 positions match TRBD2. Germline V gives CDR1 SQVTM, CDR2 ANQGSEA. The junction had 5 bases not matched to a gene; V was cut back by 4 bases and J by 5 bases. This CDR3 is 14 amino acids long. DNA of the CDR3: TGCAGCGTTGGGGGGACTAGCGGGACGGACGAGCAGTACTTC. This encodes CSVGGTSGTDEQYF.

The V gene is TRBV27, the J gene TRBJ1-5; D perhaps matches TRBD1 (6 bases). There are 16 residues in the CDR3. Germline V CDR1 and CDR2: MNHEY, SMNVEV (reference sequence). V was shortened by 5 bases and J by 5 bases, with 19 bases between the two germline ends. In DNA, the CDR3 is TGTGCCAGCAGTCCATACTTGGGACACGGAGATCAGCCCCAGCATTTT. This gives the protein CASSPYLGHGDQPQHF.

The gene calls are TRBV11-2 and TRBJ2-7; 8 bases agree with TRBD1. CDR1 and CDR2 from the germline V gene are SGHAT and FQNNGV. V was clipped by 6 bases and J by 4 bases; unmatched bases: 17. The CDR3 is made up of 17 amino acids. CDR3 sequence: CASRPKTPTGAPYEQYF. CDR3 bases: TGTGCCAGCAGACCTAAGACCCCGACAGGGGCCCCTTACGAGCAGTACTTC.

This clone was counted ten times or more. V and J are TRBV7-9 and TRBJ2-1; 11 bases are shared with TRBD2. The V and J ends lost 3 bases and 7 bases, in that order; junction bases with no gene match: 8. Per the germline V gene, CDR1 is SEHNR and CDR2 is FQNEAQ (reference sequence). CDR3 length: 16 amino acids. As DNA, the CDR3 is TGTGCCAGCAGCTTCAGGGGACTAGCGGCTATTAATGAGCAGTTCTTC. Its translation is CASSFRGLAAINEQFF. Variable domain in full (rest from reference TRBV7-9 and TRBJ2-1): DTGVSQNPRHKITKRGQNVTFRCDPISEHNRLYWYRQTLGQGPEFLTYFQNEAQLEKSRLLSDRFSAERPKGSFSTLEIQRTEQGDSAMYLCASSFRGLAAINEQFFGPGTRLTVL.